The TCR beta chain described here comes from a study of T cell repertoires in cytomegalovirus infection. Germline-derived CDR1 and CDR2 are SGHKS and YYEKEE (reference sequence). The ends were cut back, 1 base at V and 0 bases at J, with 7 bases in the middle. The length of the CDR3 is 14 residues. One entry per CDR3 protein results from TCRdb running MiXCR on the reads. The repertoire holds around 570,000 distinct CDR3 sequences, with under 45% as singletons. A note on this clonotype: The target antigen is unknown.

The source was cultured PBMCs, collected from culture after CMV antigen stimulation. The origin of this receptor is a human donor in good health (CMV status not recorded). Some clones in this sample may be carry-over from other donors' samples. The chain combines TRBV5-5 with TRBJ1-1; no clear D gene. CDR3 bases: TGTGCCAGCAGCTTGCACCCCATGAACACTGAAGCTTTCTTT. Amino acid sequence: CASSLHPMNTEAFF.